This T cell receptor (beta chain) was sequenced during a study of cytomegalovirus exposure and HLA in healthy donors. This clone occurred a few times. Use of 60 Vbeta and 13 Jbeta primers characterized the PCR. Assay: immunoSEQ multiplex PCR; the TCRdb copy retains only in-frame clones and omits some. Here the sample spans around 120,000 clones, around 70% being singletons. The receptor was isolated from a woman between 40 and 50 years old in good health and CMV-seropositive. The source material was PBMCs.

CDR3 region: CASSLQGAAYEQYF. CDR3 sequence (DNA): TGTGCCAGCAGTTTACAGGGGGCGGCCTACGAGCAGTACTTC. The genes are TRBV6-6 and TRBJ2-7; 9 nucleotides match TRBD1. The CDR3 consists of 14 residues. J gave up 2 bases and V 4 bases, and 3 bases lay outside the gene matches. The V gene's germline CDR1 is MNHNY and CDR2 SVGAGI (reference sequence).